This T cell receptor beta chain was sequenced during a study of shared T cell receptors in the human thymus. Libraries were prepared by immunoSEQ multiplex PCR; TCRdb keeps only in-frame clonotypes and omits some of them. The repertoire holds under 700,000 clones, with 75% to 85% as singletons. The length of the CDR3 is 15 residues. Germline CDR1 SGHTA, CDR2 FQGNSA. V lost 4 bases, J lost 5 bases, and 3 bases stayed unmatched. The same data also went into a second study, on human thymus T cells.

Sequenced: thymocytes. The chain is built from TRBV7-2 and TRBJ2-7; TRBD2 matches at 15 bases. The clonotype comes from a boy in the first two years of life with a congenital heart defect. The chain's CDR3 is CASSSGLAGGHEQYF. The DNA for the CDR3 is TGTGCCAGCAGCTCCGGACTAGCGGGAGGGCACGAGCAGTACTTC. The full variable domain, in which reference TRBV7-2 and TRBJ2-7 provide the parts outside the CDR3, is GAGVSQSPSNKVTEKGKDVELRCDPISGHTALYWYRQSLGQGLEFLIYFQGNSAPDKSGLPSDRFSAERTGGSVSTLTIQRTQQEDSAVYLCASSSGLAGGHEQYFGPGTRLTVT.